This note documents a single T cell receptor (beta chain) sequence. This entry belongs to a study of PD-L1 blockade in urothelial cancer. On the study more broadly: Between 0 and 3 chemotherapy regimens preceded treatment for each patient.

Data came from immunoSEQ multiplex PCR; TCRdb stores just in-frame clones and leaves some out. Here the sample spans fewer than 45,000 clones, approximately 78% being singletons. This CDR3 is built from 15 residues. V was pared by 6 bases and J by 5 bases, with 12 bases of the junction left unmatched. Germline V gene data show CDR1 as LNHDA and CDR2 as SQIVND (reference sequence). The material sequenced was PBMCs, taken around atezolizumab (anti-PD-L1) treatment. This rearrangement joins TRBV19 to TRBJ2-7; 8 nucleotides agree with TRBD1. The source of this sequence is a man between 65 and 85 years old with urothelial cancer. This chain's CDR3 is CASSPRGDRSDEQYF. CDR3 sequence (DNA): TGTGCCAGTAGCCCTCGCGGGGACAGGTCAGACGAGCAGTACTTC.